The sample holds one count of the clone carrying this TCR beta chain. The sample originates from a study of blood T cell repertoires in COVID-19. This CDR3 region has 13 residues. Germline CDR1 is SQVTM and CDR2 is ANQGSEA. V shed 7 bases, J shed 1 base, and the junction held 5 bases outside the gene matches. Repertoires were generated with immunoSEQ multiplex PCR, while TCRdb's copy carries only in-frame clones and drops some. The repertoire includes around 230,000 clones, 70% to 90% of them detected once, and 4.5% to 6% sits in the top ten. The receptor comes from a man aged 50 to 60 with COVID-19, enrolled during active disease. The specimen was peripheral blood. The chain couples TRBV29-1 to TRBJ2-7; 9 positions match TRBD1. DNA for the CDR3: TGCAGCGATAGACAGGGGGATTCCTACGAGCAGTACTTC. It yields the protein CSDRQGDSYEQYF.